This T cell receptor beta chain originates from a study of naive and memory T cell subsets (dated by TCRdb to 2016 to 2017). About the study as a whole: The figure summarizing these samples reported ten or so blood donors, 7 tuberculin skin test biopsies and 3 saline control biopsies. PCR2 was typically a SYBR Green qPCR stopped at a set threshold; low-input samples could instead use end-point PCR (approximately 6 cycles). The investigation overall reported the following: The potential sensitivity of the RNA-based method to TCR transcript changes with T cell activation and differentiation was acknowledged.

For CDR1 and CDR2, the germline V gene lists MDHEN and SYDVKM. Spanning cysteine to phenylalanine, the CDR3 consists of 12 amino acids. Only the CDR3 portion is preserved as DNA: 36 bases, with reading frame beginning at the first base. Libraries were constructed by 5' RACE. The ligated cDNA was amplified in four rounds of PCR with nested alpha and beta constant region primers together with the SP2 primer. For the blood and skin samples, TCR RNA was reverse transcribed with SuperScript IV using primers for the alpha and beta constant regions. An oligonucleotide carrying the Illumina SP2 primer and a UMI was ligated to the cDNA 3' end using T4 RNA ligase 1. To prevent hairpin formation, the 12-nucleotide UMI was made up of two random hexamers with an eight-base spacer between them. From the second PCR onward, TCR alpha and beta chain libraries were processed separately, and dual indexing was applied for multiplexing. After pooling, the indexed libraries were analyzed by capillary electrophoresis and sequenced on either an Illumina MiSeq or NextSeq. PhiX DNA at roughly 5-7% was added to the libraries to raise base diversity and improve cluster recognition. The authors processed their data as follows. Demultiplexor pulled UMIs out of read 2, joined the UMIs with the TCR sequence from read 1, and separated reads according to sample indices. V and J genes and V-J junctions were identified by Decombinator, and each TCR was assigned a five-part identifier that included V and J deletions. Collapsinator used UMIs to correct sequencing errors and PCR amplification heterogeneity, yielding UMI-based abundance per TCR. Identifiers were converted to nucleotide sequence by CDR3Translator and translated to amino acids, and CDR3 regions were extracted on the basis of terminal motifs. After normalization to the amount of input RNA, the error-corrected alpha and beta TCR counts from blood and from skin were compared. TCRdb reanalyzed the raw reads on its own, using fastp at Q25 for trimming and MiXCR for clone calling, and kept in-frame beta chains. Every distinct CDR3 protein forms one entry, paired with its most common genes and DNA. TCRdb's processing, not the study's, gives the V and J calls here. The sample table shows approximately 49,000 distinct CDR3 sequences, and 4.7% are seen once. The ten largest clones capture around 0.84% of the sample.

A robust, sensitive protocol for the amplification, sequencing and analysis of TCRs was described in the study, in which 3' ligation of a UMI-containing oligonucleotide to TCR cDNA was used. For whole blood analysis, 2.5 ml of peripheral blood was drawn from adult healthy volunteers into Tempus tubes, and RNA was extracted according to the manufacturer's instructions. Before reverse transcription, total RNA that had not been cell sorted was treated with RQ1 DNase, with a target input of roughly 1 to 1,100 ng. Libraries were prepared from skin biopsies and whole blood to test how robust the pipeline was in samples where T cells are a minority population. This clonotype was seen only a few times. Which antigen it targets is not known. A junction boundary mismatches the germline segment, possibly from a read error.

The source is a female donor in good health. The sequence joins TRBV28 to TRBJ1-2; TRBD1 aligns with 8 central bases. CDR3 region: CASRGQVYGDTF. DNA sequence: TGTGCCAGCAGGGGACAGGTCTATGGCGACACCTTC.